This T cell receptor (beta chain) emerged from a study of T cell responses to AZD1222 COVID-19 vaccine. CDR3 length equals 13 residues. Trimming took 5 bases from V and 14 from J, leaving 18 bases between them. The repertoire was sequenced with immunoSEQ multiplex PCR; TCRdb's copy has only in-frame clones and lacks some. Of about 42,000 clones in the sample, approximately 80% were seen once. This TCR was sampled from an adult who received the AZD1222 COVID-19 vaccine. The sample here was peripheral blood, taken 28 days after the second AZD1222 dose. The chain employs TRBV12-3 or TRBV12-4 and TRBJ1-4; possible D gene TRBD1, 6 bases. CDR3 loop: CASSLGVGGRLFF. As DNA, the CDR3 is TGTGCCAGCAGTCTGGGGGTGGGGGGGCGTCTGTTTTTT.